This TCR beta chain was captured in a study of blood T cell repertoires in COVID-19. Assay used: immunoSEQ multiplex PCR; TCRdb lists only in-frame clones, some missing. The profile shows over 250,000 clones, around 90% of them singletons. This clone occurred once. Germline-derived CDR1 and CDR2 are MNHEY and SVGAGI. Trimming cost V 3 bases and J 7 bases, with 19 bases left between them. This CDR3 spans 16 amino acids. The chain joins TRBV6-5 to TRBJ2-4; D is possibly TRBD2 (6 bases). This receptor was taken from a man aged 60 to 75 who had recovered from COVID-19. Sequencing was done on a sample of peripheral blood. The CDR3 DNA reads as TGTGCCAGCAGTTATGGAAGACCTAGCGATGTGAACATTCAGTACTTC. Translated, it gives CASSYGRPSDVNIQYF.